This T cell receptor (beta chain) came from a study of T cells in Graves' hyperthyroidism and ophthalmopathy. RNA transcripts gave rise to amplified TCR beta CDR3 regions. The HTBI set primed first-round TCR CDR3 RT-PCR. TCRdb passed the multiplex PCR reads through MiXCR, listing each CDR3 protein once. The sample lists around 300,000 distinct CDR3 sequences; roughly 20% were seen once. Overall study findings and caveats: The authors' 13 V-J model separated ophthalmopathy from stable hyperthyroidism. Before onset, by a median of approximately 5.9 months, the model predicted ophthalmopathy.

Patients having uncontrolled infection, another autoimmune disease, pregnancy or lactation were not included. Fresh 10 ml peripheral blood yielded PBMCs. This clonotype was seen repeatedly, ten times or more. Its target is not known. This clonotype was sampled from a man in his fifties or sixties with Graves' ophthalmopathy. The source material was blood.

The CDR3 loop reads CAISESGQGTEAFF. The CDR3 nucleotides read TGTGCCATCAGTGAGTCGGGACAGGGGACTGAAGCTTTCTTT. The chain uses TRBV10-3 and TRBJ1-1, with 10 nucleotides matching TRBD1. Germline-derived CDR1 and CDR2 are ENHRY and SYGVKD. This CDR3 region has 14 residues. Trimming at V came to 0 bases and at J to 5 bases, leaving 0 bases not matched to a gene.